Sequencing of this TCR beta chain was carried out in a study of blood T cell repertoires in COVID-19. The wider study: Researchers got acute and convalescent COVID-19 samples from the United States, Italy and Spain. Sources were T cells, B-cell-depleted T cells, or PBMCs; the material itself was cDNA or gDNA.

In the original analysis: By means of reference gene primer amplification, nucleated cell counts were estimated. Some clones are missing from TCRdb's copy, which holds only in-frame ones; the method was immunoSEQ multiplex PCR. V and J calls and clone size come straight from that table; D and trimming were deduced from the DNA. The table lists roughly 50,000 clones, 75% to 90% of them singletons. This receptor was taken from an older woman with active COVID-19. Sequenced material: peripheral blood.

This CDR3 is CASSDPLNLGGGYTF. CDR3 DNA sequence: TGTGCCAGCAGTGACCCCTTGAATTTGGGGGGTGGCTACACCTTC. V and J are TRBV6-1 and TRBJ1-2, with a tentative D call TRBD1 (5 bases). Germline-derived CDR1 and CDR2 are MNHNS and SASEGT. The CDR3 is 15 amino acids. V was clipped by 3 bases and J by 7 bases, with 18 bases between them.